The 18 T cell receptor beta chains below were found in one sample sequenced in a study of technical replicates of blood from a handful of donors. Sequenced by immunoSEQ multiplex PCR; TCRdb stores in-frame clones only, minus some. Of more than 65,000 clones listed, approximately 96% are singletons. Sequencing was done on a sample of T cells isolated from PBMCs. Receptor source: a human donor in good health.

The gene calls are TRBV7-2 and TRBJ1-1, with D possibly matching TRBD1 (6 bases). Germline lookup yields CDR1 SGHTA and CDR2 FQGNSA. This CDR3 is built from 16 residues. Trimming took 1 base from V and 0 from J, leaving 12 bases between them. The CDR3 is CASSLEGSGVNTEAFF. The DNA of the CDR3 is TGTGCCAGCAGCTTAGAGGGCTCAGGGGTGAACACTGAAGCTTTCTTT.

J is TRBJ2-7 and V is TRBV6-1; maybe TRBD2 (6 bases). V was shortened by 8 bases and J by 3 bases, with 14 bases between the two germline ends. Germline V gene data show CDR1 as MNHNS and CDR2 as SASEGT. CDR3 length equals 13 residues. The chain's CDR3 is CASRGSFFYEQYF. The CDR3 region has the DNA TGTGCCAGCCGGGGGTCGTTCTTCTACGAGCAGTACTTC.

The CDR3 DNA is TGTGCCGCCCTGAGCGGGAGGGGTGAAGTCGATGAGCAGTTCTTC. Translation: CAALSGRGEVDEQFF. The gene calls are TRBV10-3 and TRBJ2-1; TRBD2 matches 10 bases. V was clipped by 11 bases and J by 8 bases; unmatched bases: 15. CDR1 is ENHRY and CDR2 is SYGVKD in the germline V gene. CDR3 length: 15 amino acids.

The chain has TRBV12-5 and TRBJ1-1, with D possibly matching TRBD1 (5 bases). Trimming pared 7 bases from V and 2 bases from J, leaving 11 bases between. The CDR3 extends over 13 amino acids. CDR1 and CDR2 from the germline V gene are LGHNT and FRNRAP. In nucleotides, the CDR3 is TGTGCTAGTGTCGGGGGGTACAACACTGAAGCTTTCTTT. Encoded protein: CASVGGYNTEAFF. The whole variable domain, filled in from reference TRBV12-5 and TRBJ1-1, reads DARVTQTPRHKVTEMGQEVTMRCQPILGHNTVFWYRQTMMQGLELLAYFRNRAPLDDSGMPKDRFSAEMPDATLATLKIQPSEPRDSAVYFCASVGGYNTEAFFGQGTRLTVV.

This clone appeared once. CDR3 bases: TGTGCCAGCAGCGCCGGGACAGGGACAGCCTACGAGCAGTACTTC. Translation: CASSAGTGTAYEQYF. The rearrangement uses TRBV11-1 and TRBJ2-7; 9 nucleotides align to TRBD1. V lost 5 bases, J lost 2 bases, and 7 bases stayed unmatched. The CDR3 has 15 residues. The germline gives CDR1 SGHAT, CDR2 FQDESV (reference sequence). Filled out from reference TRBV11-1 and TRBJ2-7, the complete variable domain reads EAEVAQSPRYKITEKSQAVAFWCDPISGHATLYWYRQILGQGPELLVQFQDESVVDDSQLPKDRFSAERLKGVDSTLKIQPAELGDSAMYLCASSAGTGTAYEQYFGPGTRLTVT.

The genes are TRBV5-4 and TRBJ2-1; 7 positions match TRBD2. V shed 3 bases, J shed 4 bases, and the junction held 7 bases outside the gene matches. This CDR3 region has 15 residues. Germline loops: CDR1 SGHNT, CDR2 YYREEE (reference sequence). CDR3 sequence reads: CASSSPSGLYNEQFF. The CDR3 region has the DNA TGTGCCAGCAGCTCCCCTAGCGGTCTGTACAATGAGCAGTTCTTC.

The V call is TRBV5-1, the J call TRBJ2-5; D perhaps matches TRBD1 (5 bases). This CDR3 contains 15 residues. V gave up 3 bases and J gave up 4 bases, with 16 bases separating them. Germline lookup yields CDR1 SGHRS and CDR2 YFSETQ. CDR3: CASSWTAQGRETQYF. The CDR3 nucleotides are TGCGCCAGCAGCTGGACGGCGCAGGGTCGAGAGACCCAGTACTTC.

CDR3 nucleotide sequence: TGCGCCAGCAGCTTGGAAGGGCGGGAGGGGACAGATACGCAGTATTTT. Residues: CASSLEGREGTDTQYF. The chain recombines TRBV5-1 with TRBJ2-3; 9 bases are shared with TRBD2. Trimming cost V 0 bases and J 3 bases; bases outside gene matches: 5. The CDR3 has 16 residues. Germline V CDR1 and CDR2: SGHRS, YFSETQ.

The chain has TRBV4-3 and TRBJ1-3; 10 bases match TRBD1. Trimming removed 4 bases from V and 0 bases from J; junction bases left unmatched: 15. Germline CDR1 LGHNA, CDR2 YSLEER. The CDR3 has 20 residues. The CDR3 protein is CASSRSWDRGPLYSGNTIYF. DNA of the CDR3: TGCGCCAGCAGCCGCTCCTGGGACAGGGGCCCCCTATACTCTGGAAACACCATATATTTT.

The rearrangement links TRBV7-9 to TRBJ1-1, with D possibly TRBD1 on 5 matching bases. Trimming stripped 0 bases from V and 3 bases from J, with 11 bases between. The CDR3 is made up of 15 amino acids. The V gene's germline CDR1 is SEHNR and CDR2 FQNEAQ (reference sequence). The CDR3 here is CASSLAGRVYTEAFF. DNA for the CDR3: TGTGCCAGCAGCTTAGCGGGCAGGGTGTACACTGAAGCTTTCTTT. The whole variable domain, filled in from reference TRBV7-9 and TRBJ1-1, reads DTGVSQNPRHKITKRGQNVTFRCDPISEHNRLYWYRQTLGQGPEFLTYFQNEAQLEKSRLLSDRFSAERPKGSFSTLEIQRTEQGDSAMYLCASSLAGRVYTEAFFGQGTRLTVV.

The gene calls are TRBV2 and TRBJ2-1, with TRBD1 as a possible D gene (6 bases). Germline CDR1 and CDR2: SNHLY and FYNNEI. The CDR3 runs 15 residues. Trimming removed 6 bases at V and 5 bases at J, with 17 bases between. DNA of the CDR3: TGTGCCAGCAGACTACAGGGCACAGTGCACAATGAGCAGTTCTTC. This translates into CASRLQGTVHNEQFF. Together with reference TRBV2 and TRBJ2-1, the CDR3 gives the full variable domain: EPEVTQTPSHQVTQMGQEVILRCVPISNHLYFYWYRQILGQKVEFLVSFYNNEISEKSEIFDDQFSVERPDGSNFTLKIRSTKLEDSAMYFCASRLQGTVHNEQFFGPGTRLTVL.

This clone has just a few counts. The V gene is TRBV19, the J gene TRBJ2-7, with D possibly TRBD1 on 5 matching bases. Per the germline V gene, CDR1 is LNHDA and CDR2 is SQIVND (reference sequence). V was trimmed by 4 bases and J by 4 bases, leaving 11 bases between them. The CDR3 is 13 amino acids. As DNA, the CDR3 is TGTGCCAGTAGTAAGACAGATCGATACGAGCAGTACTTC. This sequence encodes CASSKTDRYEQYF.

The CDR3 sequence is CAWSVGTSGTNEQFF. The DNA for the CDR3 is TGTGCCTGGAGTGTGGGAACTAGCGGGACCAATGAGCAGTTCTTC. This sequence joins TRBV30 and TRBJ2-1; 10 bases line up with TRBD2. The CDR3 runs to 15 residues. CDR1 is GTSNPN and CDR2 is SVGIG in the germline V gene (reference sequence). The V and J ends lost 0 bases and 6 bases, in that order; junction bases with no gene match: 5.

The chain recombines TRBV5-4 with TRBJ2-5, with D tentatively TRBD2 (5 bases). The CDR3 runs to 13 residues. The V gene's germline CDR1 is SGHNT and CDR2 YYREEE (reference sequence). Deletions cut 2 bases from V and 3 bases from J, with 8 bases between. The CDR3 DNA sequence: TGTGCCAGCAGCTTTCCACTAGAAGAGACCCAGTACTTC. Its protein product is CASSFPLEETQYF.

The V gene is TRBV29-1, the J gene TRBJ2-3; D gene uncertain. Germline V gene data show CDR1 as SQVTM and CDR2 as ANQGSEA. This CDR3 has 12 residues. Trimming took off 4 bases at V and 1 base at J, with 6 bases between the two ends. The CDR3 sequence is CSVGARTDTQYF. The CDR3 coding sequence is TGCAGCGTTGGGGCCCGCACAGATACGCAGTATTTT.

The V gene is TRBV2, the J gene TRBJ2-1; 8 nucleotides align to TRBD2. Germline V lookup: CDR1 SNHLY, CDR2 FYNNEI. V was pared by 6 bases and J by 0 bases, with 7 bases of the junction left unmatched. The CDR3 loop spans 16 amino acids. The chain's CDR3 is CASRAGGAGSYNEQFF. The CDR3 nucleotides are TGTGCCAGCAGGGCGGGGGGAGCGGGCTCCTACAATGAGCAGTTCTTC.

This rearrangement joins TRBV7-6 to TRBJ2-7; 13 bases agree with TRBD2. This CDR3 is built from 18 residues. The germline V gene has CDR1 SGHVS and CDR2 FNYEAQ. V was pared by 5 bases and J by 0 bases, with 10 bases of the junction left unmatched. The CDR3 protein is CASSPRTSGRWGSYEQYF. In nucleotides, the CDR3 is TGTGCCAGCAGCCCCCGGACTAGCGGGAGATGGGGCTCCTACGAGCAGTACTTC.

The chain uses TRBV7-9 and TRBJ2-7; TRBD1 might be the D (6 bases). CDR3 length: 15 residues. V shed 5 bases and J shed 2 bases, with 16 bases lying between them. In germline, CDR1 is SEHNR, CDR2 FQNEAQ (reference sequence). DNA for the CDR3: TGTGCCAGCAGCCCAGGGGACCTCGGACCCTACGAGCAGTACTTC. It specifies CASSPGDLGPYEQYF.